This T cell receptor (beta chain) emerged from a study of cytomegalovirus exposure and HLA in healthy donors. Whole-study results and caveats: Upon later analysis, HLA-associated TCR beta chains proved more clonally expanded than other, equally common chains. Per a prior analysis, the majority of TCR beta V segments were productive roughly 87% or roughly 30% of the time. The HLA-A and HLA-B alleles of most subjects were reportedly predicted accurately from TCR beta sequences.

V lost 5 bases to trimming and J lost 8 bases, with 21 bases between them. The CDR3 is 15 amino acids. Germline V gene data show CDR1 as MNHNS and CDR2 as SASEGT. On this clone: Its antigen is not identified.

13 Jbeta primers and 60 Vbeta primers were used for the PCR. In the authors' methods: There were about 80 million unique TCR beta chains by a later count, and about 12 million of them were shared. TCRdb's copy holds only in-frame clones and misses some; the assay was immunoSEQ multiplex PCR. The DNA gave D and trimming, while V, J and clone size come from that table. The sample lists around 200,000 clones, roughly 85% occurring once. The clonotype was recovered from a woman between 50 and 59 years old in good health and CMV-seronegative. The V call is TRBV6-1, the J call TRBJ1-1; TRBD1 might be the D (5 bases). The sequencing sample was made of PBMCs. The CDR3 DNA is TGTGCCAGCAGTTCGGACATCAGCTGGGGTTTCGAAGCTTTCTTT. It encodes CASSSDISWGFEAFF.